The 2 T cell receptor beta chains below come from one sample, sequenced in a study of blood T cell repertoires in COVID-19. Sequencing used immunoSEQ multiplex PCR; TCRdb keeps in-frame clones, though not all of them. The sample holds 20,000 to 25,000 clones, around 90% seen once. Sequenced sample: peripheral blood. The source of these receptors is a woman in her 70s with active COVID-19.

CDR3: CASREPGLTYEQYF. Written as DNA, the CDR3 is TGTGCCAGCAGGGAACCGGGACTAACCTACGAGCAGTACTTC. The chain couples TRBV7-2 to TRBJ2-7; TRBD2 aligns across 7 bases. The CDR3 loop spans 14 amino acids. Germline loops: CDR1 SGHTA, CDR2 FQGNSA. V shed 6 bases and J 2 bases; nucleotides not matched to a gene: 7.

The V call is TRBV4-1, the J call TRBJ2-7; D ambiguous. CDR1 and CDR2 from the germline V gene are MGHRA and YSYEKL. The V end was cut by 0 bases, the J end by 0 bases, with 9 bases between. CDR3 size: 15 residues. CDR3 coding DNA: TGCGCCAGCAGCCAAGATCTAGGTCTCTCCTACGAGCAGTACTTC. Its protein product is CASSQDLGLSYEQYF.